Reported below is one T cell receptor (beta chain). The source of the sample is a study of blood T cell repertoires in COVID-19. Study context: Samples taken during acute and convalescent COVID-19 were collected in the United States, Italy and Spain. PBMCs, B-cell-depleted T cells, or T cells provided the cDNA or gDNA that made up the material.

It was during active infection that Seattle patients were enrolled and then longitudinally followed. The table came from immunoSEQ multiplex PCR; TCRdb's copy has only in-frame clones and leaves some out. This sample has around 150,000 clones, with 80% to 90% found just once. The sequence came from a woman between 65 and 79 years old with COVID-19, enrolled during active disease. The sample consisted of peripheral blood.

CDR3 residues: CAISSGQGRYEQYF. The CDR3 coding sequence is TGTGCCATCAGTTCGGGACAGGGGCGTTACGAGCAGTACTTC. The V and J genes are TRBV10-3 and TRBJ2-7; TRBD1 matches 10 bases. V lost 5 bases and J lost 4; bases outside the gene matches: 5. The germline CDR1 and CDR2 sequences are ENHRY and SYGVKD. The CDR3 has 14 amino acids.